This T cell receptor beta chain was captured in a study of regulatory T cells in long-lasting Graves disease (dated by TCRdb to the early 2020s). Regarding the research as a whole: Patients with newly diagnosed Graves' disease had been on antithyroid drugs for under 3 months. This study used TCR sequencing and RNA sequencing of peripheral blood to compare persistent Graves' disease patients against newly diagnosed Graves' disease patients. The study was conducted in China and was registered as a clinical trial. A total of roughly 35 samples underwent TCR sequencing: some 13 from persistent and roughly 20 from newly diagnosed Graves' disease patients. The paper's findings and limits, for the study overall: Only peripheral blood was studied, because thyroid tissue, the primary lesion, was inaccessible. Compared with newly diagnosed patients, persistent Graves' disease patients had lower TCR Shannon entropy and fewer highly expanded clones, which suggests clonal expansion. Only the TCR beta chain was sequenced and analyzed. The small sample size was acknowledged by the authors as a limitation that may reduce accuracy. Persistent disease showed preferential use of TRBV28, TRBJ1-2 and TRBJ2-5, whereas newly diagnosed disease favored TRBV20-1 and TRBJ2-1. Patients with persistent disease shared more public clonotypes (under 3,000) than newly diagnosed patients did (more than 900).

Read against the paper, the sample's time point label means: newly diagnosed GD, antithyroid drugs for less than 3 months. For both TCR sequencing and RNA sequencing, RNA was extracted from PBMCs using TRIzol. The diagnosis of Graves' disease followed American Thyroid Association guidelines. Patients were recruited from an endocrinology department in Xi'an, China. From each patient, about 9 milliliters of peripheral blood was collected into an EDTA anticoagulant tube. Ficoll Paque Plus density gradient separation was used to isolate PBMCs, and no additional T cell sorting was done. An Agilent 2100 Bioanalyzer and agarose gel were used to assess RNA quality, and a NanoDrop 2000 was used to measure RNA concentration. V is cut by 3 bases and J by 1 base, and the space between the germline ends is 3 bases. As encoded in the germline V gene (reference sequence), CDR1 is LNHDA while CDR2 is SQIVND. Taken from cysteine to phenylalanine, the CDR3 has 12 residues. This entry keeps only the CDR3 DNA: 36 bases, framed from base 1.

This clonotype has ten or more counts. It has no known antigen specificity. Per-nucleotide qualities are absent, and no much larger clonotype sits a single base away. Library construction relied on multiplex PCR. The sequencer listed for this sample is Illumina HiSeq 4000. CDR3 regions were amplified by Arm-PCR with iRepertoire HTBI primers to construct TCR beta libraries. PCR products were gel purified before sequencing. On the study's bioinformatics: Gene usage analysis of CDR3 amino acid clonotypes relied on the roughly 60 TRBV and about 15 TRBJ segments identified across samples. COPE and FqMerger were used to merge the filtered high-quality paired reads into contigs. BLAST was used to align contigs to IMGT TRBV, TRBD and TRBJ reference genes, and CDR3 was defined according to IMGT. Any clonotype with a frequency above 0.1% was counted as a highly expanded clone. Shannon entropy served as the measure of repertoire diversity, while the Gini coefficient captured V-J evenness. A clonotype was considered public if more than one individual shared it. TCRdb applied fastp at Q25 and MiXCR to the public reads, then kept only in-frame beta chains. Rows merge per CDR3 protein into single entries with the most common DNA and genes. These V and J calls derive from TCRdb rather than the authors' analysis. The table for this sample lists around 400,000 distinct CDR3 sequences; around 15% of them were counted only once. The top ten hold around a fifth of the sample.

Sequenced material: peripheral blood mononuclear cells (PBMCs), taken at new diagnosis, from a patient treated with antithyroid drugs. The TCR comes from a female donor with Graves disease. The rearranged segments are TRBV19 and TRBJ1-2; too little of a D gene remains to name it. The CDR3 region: CASSIVNYGYTF. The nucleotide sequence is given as TGTGCCAGTAGTATTGTTAACTATGGCTACACCTTC.